This is a list of T cell receptor beta chains from one sample in a study of a mutant IDH1 vaccine in newly diagnosed glioma. Their antigen targets remain unknown. Assay: immunoSEQ multiplex PCR; the TCRdb copy retains only in-frame clones and omits some. The data show roughly 51,000 clones, around 84% seen once. This specimen consisted of PBMCs, obtained from a glioma patient whose treatment included an IDH1 peptide vaccine. All receptors come from a woman in her twenties or thirties with glioma. Some clones in this sample may be carry-over from other donors' samples. CDR3s include the opening cysteine and the closing phenylalanine or tryptophan. A D gene is named only where the DNA matches it firmly. The size of a clone is reported for some rows only, either as once, few or many, or as a class for expanded clones.

-,-,TRBV7-8,TRBJ2-7,CASSLARQEGPYEQYF,TGTGCCAGCAGCTTAGCCAGACAGGAGGGACCCTACGAGCAGTACTTC
-,-,TRBV18,TRBJ1-4,CASSPQGSHEKLFF,TGTGCCAGCTCACCCCAGGGTTCCCATGAAAAACTGTTTTTT
-,-,TRBV19,TRBJ1-5,CASSISGPYQPQHF,TGTGCCAGTAGTATATCAGGACCCTATCAGCCCCAGCATTTT
-,-,TRBV11-2,TRBJ1-2,CASSLAPGTYYGYTF,TGTGCCAGCAGCTTAGCCCCCGGGACCTACTATGGCTACACCTTC
TRBD1,once,TRBV4-1,TRBJ2-2,CASSPPQGTGELFF,TGCGCCAGCAGCCCTCCACAGGGGACCGGGGAGCTGTTTTTT
TRBD2,-,TRBV11-3,TRBJ2-7,CASSPPGGRALGEQYF,TGTGCCAGCAGCCCCCCCGGGGGGAGGGCCCTCGGCGAGCAGTACTTC
-,-,TRBV30,TRBJ2-6,CAWRGAGANVLTF,TGTGCCTGGAGGGGAGCTGGGGCCAACGTCCTGACTTTC
-,-,TRBV6-6,TRBJ2-5,CASERARGETQYF,TGTGCCAGCGAGCGGGCGAGGGGGGAGACCCAGTACTTC
-,-,TRBV19,TRBJ1-2,CASSTPRTASCTF,TGTGCCAGTAGTACTCCCCGGACAGCCTCCTGCACCTTC
TRBD1,-,TRBV9,TRBJ2-1,CASSDRTGVHEQFF,TGTGCCAGCAGCGACCGGACAGGTGTTCATGAGCAGTTCTTC
-,-,TRBV13,TRBJ2-7,CASSQTRGYEQYF,TGTGCCAGCAGCCAGACCCGGGGGTACGAGCAGTACTTC
-,-,TRBV29-1,TRBJ1-2,CSVVGPGRNGYTF,TGCAGCGTTGTAGGCCCAGGGCGGAATGGCTACACCTTC
-,-,TRBV7-9,TRBJ1-1,CASSLADREAFF,TGTGCCAGCAGCTTAGCTGACAGGGAAGCTTTCTTT
-,-,TRBV7-8,TRBJ2-7,CASSLTGTQYEQYF,TGTGCCAGCAGCCTAACCGGGACACAATACGAGCAGTACTTC
-,-,TRBV4-2,TRBJ1-6,CASSQRGGSSYNSPLHF,TGTGCCAGCAGCCAGAGGGGGGGGAGCTCCTATAATTCACCCCTCCACTTT
-,-,TRBV10-3,TRBJ2-1,CAISGGGRGWDEQFF,TGTGCCATCAGTGGCGGGGGCAGGGGGTGGGATGAGCAGTTCTTC
-,-,TRBV6-5,TRBJ1-1,CASSSSNEGAEAFF,TGTGCCAGCAGTTCATCAAACGAAGGCGCTGAAGCTTTCTTT
TRBD2,once,TRBV7-2,TRBJ2-3,CASSLLLAGGSGTDTQYF,TGTGCCAGCAGCTTGTTACTAGCGGGAGGCTCAGGCACAGATACGCAGTATTTT
TRBD2,-,TRBV4-1,TRBJ2-6,CASSQDPGGPGANVLTF,TGCGCCAGCAGCCAAGATCCGGGGGGGCCTGGGGCCAACGTCCTGACTTTC
-,-,TRBV5-4,TRBJ2-1,CASSSNNEQFF,TGTGCCAGCAGCTCGAATAATGAGCAGTTCTTC
-,-,TRBV29-1,TRBJ2-3,CSVAGDWYTDTQYF,TGCAGCGTTGCTGGGGACTGGTACACAGATACGCAGTATTTT
-,-,TRBV7-9,TRBJ2-7,CASSSRSSYEQYF,TGTGCCAGCAGCTCGCGGAGCTCCTACGAGCAGTACTTC
TRBD1,-,TRBV4-1,TRBJ1-5,CASSPQGGARSNQPQHF,TGCGCCAGCAGCCCTCAGGGGGGGGCAAGGAGCAATCAGCCCCAGCATTTT
TRBD1,few,TRBV6-1,TRBJ1-4,CASSPQGATNEKLFF,TGTGCCAGCTCTCCCCAGGGGGCAACTAATGAAAAACTGTTTTTT
-,-,TRBV27,TRBJ2-7,CASSLGGSYEQYF,TGTGCCAGCAGTTTGGGAGGCTCCTACGAGCAGTACTTC
-,once,TRBV6-6,TRBJ2-3,CASRHWGFTDTQYF,TGTGCCAGCAGACACTGGGGGTTCACAGATACGCAGTATTTT
TRBD2,-,TRBV7-9,TRBJ2-1,CASSQTSGTYNEQFF,TGTGCCAGCAGCCAAACTAGCGGGACATACAATGAGCAGTTCTTC
-,-,TRBV10-2,TRBJ2-7,CASSELYTYPRGIYEQYF,TGCGCCAGCAGTGAGTTGTACACTTACCCCAGGGGAATCTACGAGCAGTACTTC
-,-,TRBV7-9,TRBJ2-2,CASSLPSFANTGELFF,TGTGCCAGCAGCCTACCGAGTTTCGCGAACACCGGGGAGCTGTTTTTT
-,-,TRBV5-1,TRBJ1-2,CASSWTGTVAQGYTF,TGCGCCAGCAGCTGGACCGGGACGGTGGCGCAGGGCTACACCTTC
-,-,TRBV27,TRBJ2-3,CANLQLGHRSTDTQYF,TGTGCCAACCTTCAGTTGGGACACCGTAGCACAGATACGCAGTATTTT
TRBD1,-,TRBV11-3,TRBJ1-1,CASSLVRGTGTGGEAFF,TGTGCCAGCAGCTTAGTACGGGGGACAGGGACAGGAGGTGAAGCTTTCTTT
-,-,TRBV11-2,TRBJ2-5,CASSFDQETQYF,TGTGCCAGCAGCTTTGACCAAGAGACCCAGTACTTC
-,-,TRBV10-3,TRBJ1-2,CAISEGTHGYTF,TGTGCCATCAGTGAGGGGACCCATGGCTACACCTTC
-,-,TRBV5-4,TRBJ2-6,CASTIGGPGANVLTF,TGTGCCAGCACCATCGGGGGGCCTGGGGCCAACGTCCTGACTTTC
-,-,TRBV7-9,TRBJ2-3,CASSLGGRDSGTDTQYF,TGTGCCAGCAGCTTAGGGGGCCGGGACTCAGGCACAGATACGCAGTATTTT
-,-,TRBV9,TRBJ2-7,CASSGEPPKMYF,TGTGCCAGCAGCGGCGAACCCCCGAAGATGTACTTC
-,-,TRBV11-2,TRBJ1-1,CASSRETYTEAFF,TGTGCCAGCAGCCGAGAGACTTACACTGAAGCTTTCTTT
TRBD1,-,TRBV7-9,TRBJ1-3,CASSLAGTGDSGNTIYF,TGTGCCAGCAGCTTAGCAGGGACAGGGGACTCTGGAAACACCATATATTTT
-,-,TRBV11-3,TRBJ2-3,CASSFGVADTQYF,TGTGCCAGCAGCTTCGGGGTCGCCGATACGCAGTATTTT
TRBD2,-,TRBV7-9,TRBJ2-2,CASSYGAGLANTGELFF,TGTGCCAGCAGCTATGGGGCGGGACTAGCGAACACCGGGGAGCTGTTTTTT